The next 15 T cell receptor beta chains were all read from a single sample in a study of T cells in tuberculosis (dated by TCRdb to 2016 to 2019). Receptors were amplified or captured by the immunoSEQ multiplex PCR assay. This immuneACCESS table, as held by TCRdb, lists in-frame sequences with V and J called but not all clones. Of the missing ones, under half trace to an unresolved V gene in checked studies; the others have no known cause. This sample has about 33,000 clones in its table, and 92% of those were observed once. The ten largest make up around 7% of the sample. The time point label on this specimen signifies: new active TB diagnosis, blood taken before or within 7 days of starting treatment. Material: PBMCs, obtained at tuberculosis diagnosis. All receptors derive from an adult with tuberculosis. Some clones in this sample may be carry-over from other donors' samples.

The CDR3 nucleotides are TGTGCCAGCAAGGTCCCAGGAGGGCAAGAGACCCAGTACTTC. Protein sequence: CASKVPGGQETQYF. This chain connects TRBV6-5 to TRBJ2-5, with a possible D match to TRBD2 (6 bases). The germline V gene encodes CDR1 MNHEY and CDR2 SVGAGI. The germline V and J ends were trimmed by 7 bases and 2 bases, with 14 bases remaining between them. This CDR3 spans 14 amino acids.

V and J are TRBV5-1 and TRBJ1-2; the D gene is possibly TRBD1 (6 bases). The CDR3 totals 14 residues. V dropped 4 bases and J dropped 3 bases, with 13 bases sitting between them. Germline V gives CDR1 SGHRS, CDR2 YFSETQ. The CDR3 here is CASSQGGADYGYTF. The CDR3 nucleotides are TGCGCCAGCAGCCAAGGGGGGGCGGACTATGGCTACACCTTC. Together with reference TRBV5-1 and TRBJ1-2, the CDR3 gives the full variable domain: KAGVTQTPRYLIKTRGQQVTLSCSPISGHRSVSWYQQTPGQGLQFLFEYFSETQRNKGNFPGRFSGRQFSNSRSEMNVSTLELGDSALYLCASSQGGADYGYTFGSGTRLTVV.

This chain uses TRBV15 with TRBJ2-2; a weak D match, TRBD2 (6 bases). Trimming cost V 1 base and J 8 bases, with 11 bases left between them. The CDR3 loop spans 14 amino acids. From germline, CDR1 is LNHNV and CDR2 YYDKDF (reference sequence). CDR3 nucleotide sequence: TGTGCCACCAGCAGAGTTGGGGGGATGGGGGAGCTGTTTTTT. This codes for CATSRVGGMGELFF.

The gene calls are TRBV10-1 and TRBJ2-3; D possibly corresponds to TRBD2 (5 bases). The CDR3 is made up of 15 amino acids. The germline V gene has CDR1 WNHNN and CDR2 SYGVQD (reference sequence). V was cut by 6 bases and J by 3 bases, with 16 bases left in between. The CDR3 loop reads CASSVDQPGTDTQYF. The CDR3 DNA reads as TGCGCCAGCAGCGTGGACCAACCGGGGACAGATACGCAGTATTTT.

The rearrangement uses TRBV18 and TRBJ1-1; 7 nucleotides match TRBD1. The CDR3 extends over 13 amino acids. Germline CDR1 KGHSH, CDR2 LQKENI. V was clipped by 3 bases and J by 8 bases; unmatched bases: 6. Here the CDR3 DNA reads TGTGCCAGCTCACCCGACCGGGACAGAGAAGCTTTCTTT. Translation: CASSPDRDREAFF.

The chain couples TRBV6-6 to TRBJ2-5; 12 bases are a match to TRBD2. Germline loops: CDR1 MNHNY, CDR2 SVGAGI (reference sequence). J was trimmed by 4 bases and V by 4 bases; bases with no gene match: 4. The CDR3 is 15 amino acids. CDR3 in amino acids: CASSSLAGGPETQYF. The CDR3 nucleotides are TGTGCCAGCAGTTCCCTAGCGGGGGGGCCAGAGACCCAGTACTTC.

This clone showed up just once. The chain's CDR3 is CASSTKQGVNSYEQYF. The CDR3 DNA sequence: TGTGCCAGCAGTACTAAACAGGGGGTTAACTCCTACGAGCAGTACTTC. This chain connects TRBV2 to TRBJ2-7; 8 bases are shared with TRBD1. In germline, CDR1 is SNHLY, CDR2 FYNNEI. The CDR3 has 16 residues. Losses at the gene ends were 5 bases for V and 0 bases for J; bases not matched to a gene: 9. Drawing the rest from reference TRBV2 and TRBJ2-7, the complete variable domain is EPEVTQTPSHQVTQMGQEVILRCVPISNHLYFYWYRQILGQKVEFLVSFYNNEISEKSEIFDDQFSVERPDGSNFTLKIRSTKLEDSAMYFCASSTKQGVNSYEQYFGPGTRLTVT.

This sequence joins TRBV10-3 and TRBJ2-7; tentative D call: TRBD2 (5 bases). The germline gives CDR1 ENHRY, CDR2 SYGVKD. The CDR3 spans 15 residues. Trimming stripped 1 base from V and 2 bases from J, with 12 bases between. The CDR3 DNA follows: TGTGCCATCAGTGAGTACGGAGGAAGTACCTACGAGCAGTACTTC. This sequence encodes CAISEYGGSTYEQYF.

The DNA for the CDR3 is TGTGCCAGCAGCTTGGACAGGGCCTACTATGGCTACACCTTC. This sequence encodes CASSLDRAYYGYTF. The chain recombines TRBV7-2 with TRBJ1-2; 8 bases fit TRBD1. The CDR3 has 14 amino acids. The V segment lost 3 bases and the J segment 3 bases; nucleotides outside the gene matches: 3. Germline CDR1 SGHTA, CDR2 FQGNSA.

This chain joins TRBV4-2 and TRBJ2-2; 9 positions match TRBD2. The V gene end was trimmed by 0 bases and the J gene end by 4 bases; junction bases not matched to a gene: 9. Germline CDR1 is LGHNA and CDR2 is YNFKEQ. This CDR3 contains 18 residues. CDR3 sequence: CASSQEQRGAGGTGELFF. CDR3 nucleotides: TGTGCCAGCAGCCAAGAGCAGCGGGGGGCCGGAGGCACCGGGGAGCTGTTTTTT.

The chain is built from TRBV5-6 and TRBJ1-2; no definite D call. The CDR3 contains 14 residues. Germline values: CDR1 SGHDT, CDR2 YYEEEE. V dropped 5 bases and J dropped 4 bases, with 15 bases sitting between them. CDR3 nucleotides: TGTGCCAGCAGACGCCTGTCCGGAGGCTATGGCTACACCTTC. Protein product: CASRRLSGGYGYTF. Based on the CDR3 plus reference TRBV5-6 and TRBJ1-2, the full variable domain is DAGVTQSPTHLIKTRGQQVTLRCSPKSGHDTVSWYQQALGQGPQFIFQYYEEEERQRGNFPDRFSGHQFPNYSSELNVNALLLGDSALYLCASRRLSGGYGYTFGSGTRLTVV.

This chain joins TRBV5-6 and TRBJ2-3, with 7 nucleotides matching TRBD2. The CDR3 loop spans 18 amino acids. The trim removed 2 bases at V and 2 bases at J, leaving 14 bases unmatched. Germline lookup yields CDR1 SGHDT and CDR2 YYEEEE. The CDR3, as DNA: TGTGCCAGCAGCTTATCGGTGAGCTTGCGGGAGCCCACAGATACGCAGTATTTT. Translated: CASSLSVSLREPTDTQYF.

This chain uses TRBV4-2 with TRBJ2-7; D is possibly TRBD1 (5 bases). The CDR3 loop spans 14 amino acids. V lost 6 bases, J lost 0 bases, and 12 bases lay in between. In germline, CDR1 is LGHNA, CDR2 YNFKEQ. This CDR3 is CASSRTGYSYEQYF. CDR3 sequence (DNA): TGTGCCAGCAGTCGAACAGGTTACTCCTACGAGCAGTACTTC.

The rearrangement links TRBV19 to TRBJ1-5; D is perhaps TRBD1 (6 bases). CDR1 is LNHDA and CDR2 is SQIVND in the germline V gene (reference sequence). The CDR3 has 13 residues. V lost 8 bases and J lost 5, with 13 bases in between. The CDR3 sequence is CASSDRVHQPQHF. In DNA, the CDR3 is TGTGCCAGTTCGGACAGAGTCCATCAGCCCCAGCATTTT.

This chain joins TRBV14 and TRBJ2-7; D ambiguous. Germline CDR1 and CDR2: SGHDN and FVKESK. The CDR3 covers 14 residues. V was pared by 1 base and J by 3 bases, with 10 bases between. CDR3 loop: CASSQGRINYEQYF. CDR3 DNA sequence: TGTGCCAGCAGCCAAGGGAGAATCAACTACGAGCAGTACTTC.